A single sample gave rise to the 7 T cell receptor beta chains below, sequenced in a study of blood T cell repertoires in COVID-19. Assay: immunoSEQ multiplex PCR; the TCRdb copy retains only in-frame clones and omits some. The sample yields fewer than 350,000 clones, approximately 90% seen once. Sequenced sample: PBMCs or T cells enriched from blood (not recorded which). The receptors originated from a woman aged 25-40 years with acute COVID-19.

The rearrangement joins TRBV30 to TRBJ1-2; TRBD1 aligns across 7 bases. There are 13 residues in the CDR3. Germline CDR1 GTSNPN, CDR2 SVGIG (reference sequence). Trimming at V came to 2 bases and at J to 8 bases, leaving 8 bases not matched to a gene. The chain's CDR3 is CAWSKTTGDGYTF. CDR3 sequence (DNA): TGTGCCTGGAGTAAGACCACAGGGGACGGCTACACCTTC.

In its sample, this clone was seen a few times. V gene TRBV30 combines with J gene TRBJ1-1; D unclear. The germline V and J ends were trimmed by 0 bases and 7 bases, with 9 bases remaining between them. The CDR3 runs to 12 residues. In germline, CDR1 is GTSNPN, CDR2 SVGIG (reference sequence). In DNA form, the CDR3 reads TGTGCCTGGAGTGTAAACCGGTTTGAAGCTTTCTTT. Amino acids: CAWSVNRFEAFF.

The V call is TRBV28, the J call TRBJ2-7, with 7 nucleotides matching TRBD2. The length of the CDR3 is 15 residues. Losses at the gene ends were 3 bases for V and 5 bases for J; bases not matched to a gene: 10. The germline V gene has CDR1 MDHEN and CDR2 SYDVKM. The CDR3 region is CASSLATSDLDEQYF. CDR3 DNA: TGTGCCAGCAGTTTGGCTACTAGCGATTTAGACGAGCAGTACTTC. The entire variable domain, with the rest obtained from reference TRBV28 and TRBJ2-7, is as follows: DVKVTQSSRYLVKRTGEKVFLECVQDMDHENMFWYRQDPGLGLRLIYFSYDVKMKEKGDIPEGYSVSREKKERFSLILESASTNQTSMYLCASSLATSDLDEQYFGPGTRLTVT.

This clone was recorded a few times. The chain joins TRBV6-5 to TRBJ2-7, with 8 bases identical to TRBD2. Germline values: CDR1 MNHEY, CDR2 SVGAGI. CDR3 length equals 14 residues. Germline trimming cut 6 bases from V and 6 bases from J; bases unmatched to any gene: 10. The CDR3 protein is CASRRGAGALEQYF. The DNA of the CDR3 is TGTGCCAGCAGACGAGGAGCGGGAGCTCTCGAGCAGTACTTC.

The V gene is TRBV5-1, the J gene TRBJ1-3; weak D call: TRBD1 (5 bases). CDR3 length equals 15 residues. Trimming pared 0 bases from V and 4 bases from J, leaving 11 bases between. CDR1 and CDR2 (germline): SGHRS, YFSETQ. The chain's CDR3 is CASSLERGTGNTIYF. Here the CDR3 DNA reads TGCGCCAGCAGCTTGGAAAGGGGAACGGGAAACACCATATATTTT.

The chain uses TRBV28 and TRBJ1-5; 8 bases are shared with TRBD1. Germline CDR1 reads MDHEN; CDR2 reads SYDVKM. The CDR3 sequence is 17 residues long. V shed 4 bases and J 5 bases; nucleotides not matched to a gene: 13. The CDR3 here is CASSSPNAGTGHQPQHF. CDR3 DNA: TGTGCCAGCAGTTCCCCCAACGCCGGGACAGGCCATCAGCCCCAGCATTTT.

The chain employs TRBV18 and TRBJ1-3; D remains unclear. Germline V lookup: CDR1 KGHSH, CDR2 LQKENI. The CDR3 sequence is 14 residues long. The V gene lost 5 bases and the J gene lost 0 bases, with 8 bases spanning the gap. As DNA, the CDR3 is TGTGCCAGCTCAGACGGGAGCTCTGGAAACACCATATATTTT. Residues: CASSDGSSGNTIYF.